This T cell receptor (beta chain) was documented in a study of T cells after yellow fever vaccination. Study-wide results and caveats: Subsequent booster samples again held most clones from primary vaccination (96% CD4, over 80% CD8).

In regard to this clonotype: Its antigen remains unidentified.

V gave up 0 bases and J gave up 6 bases; unmatched junction bases: 3. Germline V gene sequence: CDR1 MNHNY, CDR2 SVGAGI (reference sequence). This CDR3 has 16 amino acids. From the 5' RACE reads, TCRdb called clonotypes with MiXCR, one entry per CDR3 protein. This table has under 200,000 distinct CDR3 sequences, 9.5% to 11% appearing once. The origin of this receptor is a young man who received the YFV17D yellow fever vaccine. The chain combines TRBV6-6 with TRBJ1-6, with 9 nucleotides matching TRBD1. The sequencing used CD8+ T cells sorted from PBMCs, collected 15 days after the yellow fever booster vaccination. The CDR3 loop is CASSYSQGASNSPLHF. DNA for the CDR3: TGTGCCAGCAGTTACTCACAGGGGGCTTCTAATTCACCCCTCCACTTT.